This TCR beta chain was sequenced during a study of blood T cell repertoires in COVID-19. Germline V gives CDR1 LNHDA, CDR2 SQIVND (reference sequence). The CDR3 consists of 13 residues. With 3 bases clipped from V and 14 bases from J, the junction kept 7 bases outside the gene matches. TCRdb's copy holds only in-frame clones and misses some; the assay was immunoSEQ multiplex PCR. Of 180,000 or so clones in the sample, roughly 85% were seen once. This clone came up a few times. Sequenced: peripheral blood. This chain uses TRBV19 with TRBJ1-6; TRBD1 aligns across 7 bases. This sequence originates from a human donor with active or convalescent COVID-19. The donor label of this sample is uncertain. CDR3 nucleotide sequence: TGTGCCAGTAGTATGGGGACAGCTTTTTCCCTCCACTTT. This sequence encodes CASSMGTAFSLHF.